This T cell receptor (beta chain) is from a study of T-cell reconstitution after alpha-beta-depleted transplantation in children. Unique molecular identifiers tagged the TCRbeta library. In TCRdb, the PCR reads were re-called with MiXCR into one record per CDR3 protein. Counted here are about 200,000 distinct CDR3 sequences, 14% to 15% occurring once; the ten biggest clones make up around 13%. This clonotype occurred many times. The V gene's germline CDR1 is SGHRS and CDR2 YFSETQ. This CDR3 has 13 amino acids. V dropped 3 bases and J dropped 5 bases, with 11 bases sitting between them. The specimen was PBMCs from the stem cell graft donor, collected from the stem cell graft. This TCR came from a human donor who donated a stem cell graft to a child with acute lymphoblastic leukemia. The V gene is TRBV5-1, the J gene TRBJ1-1; D may be TRBD1 (5 bases). In DNA form, the CDR3 reads TGCGCCAGCAGCTCGGAAGAGGGGACTGAAGCTTTCTTT. Translation gives CASSSEEGTEAFF.